The 21 T cell receptor beta chains reported below all come from one sample, sequenced in a study of T cells in tumors after PD-1 blockade (dated by TCRdb to between 2018 and 2021). The method was the immunoSEQ multiplex PCR assay. The immuneACCESS repertoire file appears here via TCRdb, limited to in-frame rearrangements. These files lack a portion of the clones; in checked studies, under half of the deficit traces to unresolved V genes, and the cause of the others is not known. The table for this sample lists tens of thousands of clones; roughly 78% of them were counted only once. The ten largest clones capture 20% to 30% of the sample. According to the study, the label for this sample's time point signals: before anti-PD-1 therapy. Sequences were derived from PBMCs, sampled before anti-PD-1 treatment. The receptors come from a human donor with basal cell carcinoma.

V is TRBV7-3 and J is TRBJ2-1; 8 bases match TRBD2. Germline assignment: CDR1 SGHTA and CDR2 FQGTGA. This CDR3 has 15 residues. Trimming removed 5 bases from V and 0 bases from J; junction bases left unmatched: 3. The CDR3, as DNA: TGTGCCAGCAGCCAGAGCGGGAGCTCCTACAATGAGCAGTTCTTC. Translated, it gives CASSQSGSSYNEQFF.

The V gene is TRBV3-1 (or the pseudogene TRBV3-2), the J gene TRBJ2-2; D remains unclear. Germline CDR1 LGHDT, CDR2 YNNKEL (reference sequence). This CDR3 contains 13 residues. Trimming pared 11 bases from V and 1 base from J, leaving 11 bases between. CDR3 in amino acids: CASRAQNTGELFF. CDR3 nucleotides: TGTGCCTCACGGGCCCAGAACACCGGGGAGCTGTTTTTT.

The rearrangement joins TRBV5-1 to TRBJ1-4; D gene uncertain. This CDR3 region has 15 residues. Germline loops: CDR1 SGHRS, CDR2 YFSETQ. The V and J ends lost 4 bases and 10 bases respectively, with 20 bases between them. The CDR3 bases are TGCGCCAGCAGCCAAGACCCGGATCCCTTGGGAAAACTGTTTTTT. Translating gives CASSQDPDPLGKLFF. The full variable domain, with the rest looked up from reference TRBV5-1 and TRBJ1-4, is KAGVTQTPRYLIKTRGQQVTLSCSPISGHRSVSWYQQTPGQGLQFLFEYFSETQRNKGNFPGRFSGRQFSNSRSEMNVSTLELGDSALYLCASSQDPDPLGKLFFGSGTQLSVL.

This sequence joins TRBV10-3 and TRBJ1-2; TRBD1 matches at 7 bases. This CDR3 is built from 14 residues. J was trimmed by 4 bases and V by 6 bases; bases with no gene match: 8. Germline lookup yields CDR1 ENHRY and CDR2 SYGVKD. This CDR3 is CAIRRDSEGYGYTF. In nucleotides, the CDR3 is TGTGCCATCAGGCGGGACAGTGAGGGCTATGGCTACACCTTC.

This clone appeared once. This chain connects TRBV7-9 to TRBJ2-3; 11 nucleotides agree with TRBD2. Germline trimming cut 4 bases from V and 11 bases from J; bases unmatched to any gene: 2. Germline V lookup: CDR1 SEHNR, CDR2 FQNEAQ (reference sequence). CDR3 length: 12 residues. DNA for the CDR3: TGTGCCAGCAGCTCGGGACTAGCGGTGCAGTATTTT. Amino acids: CASSSGLAVQYF. Supplemented by reference TRBV7-9 and TRBJ2-3, the full variable domain reads DTGVSQNPRHKITKRGQNVTFRCDPISEHNRLYWYRQTLGQGPEFLTYFQNEAQLEKSRLLSDRFSAERPKGSFSTLEIQRTEQGDSAMYLCASSSGLAVQYFGPGTRLTVL.

The chain is built from TRBV6-1 and TRBJ2-7, with D perhaps TRBD1 (5 bases). From germline, CDR1 is MNHNS and CDR2 SASEGT. V lost 3 bases, J lost 9 bases, and 18 bases lay in between. The CDR3 length is 14 residues. CDR3 sequence reads: CASSESGFTSSQYF. The CDR3, as DNA: TGTGCCAGCAGTGAGTCAGGGTTTACCTCGTCGCAGTACTTC.

This chain joins TRBV6-5 and TRBJ1-1, with 8 bases that match TRBD1. The CDR3 length is 15 residues. Germline V gene data show CDR1 as MNHEY and CDR2 as SVGAGI. V lost 6 bases and J lost 1; bases outside the gene matches: 7. The DNA for the CDR3 is TGTGCCAGCAGGAGACAGGGGAGAGAGAACACTGAAGCTTTCTTT. Its translation is CASRRQGRENTEAFF.

The chain couples TRBV18 to TRBJ1-1; D unclear. The ends were cut back, 6 bases at V and 0 bases at J, with 14 bases in the middle. CDR1 is KGHSH and CDR2 is LQKENI in the germline V gene. There are 15 residues in the CDR3. CDR3: CASSQEVDLNTEAFF. CDR3 coding DNA: TGTGCCAGCTCCCAGGAGGTGGACCTGAACACTGAAGCTTTCTTT.

The chain has TRBV9 and TRBJ2-2, with D hard to call. This CDR3 comprises 14 residues. With 0 bases removed from V and 6 bases from J, the gap between germline ends came to 9 bases. Germline V gives CDR1 SGDLS, CDR2 YYNGEE. CDR3 in DNA: TGTGCCAGCAGCGTAGATTTAGGGCCCGGGGAGCTGTTTTTT. Translating it yields CASSVDLGPGELFF.

In regard to this clone: The junction shows a germline mismatch at one end, possibly a read error. The CDR3 nucleotides are TGTGCCAGCAGCTTTGGGTTGGGCTCTCGGGCCAACGTCCTGACTTTC. Translating gives CASSFGLGSRANVLTF. The chain employs TRBV5-6 and TRBJ2-6; D call uncertain. Germline loops: CDR1 SGHDT, CDR2 YYEEEE. The CDR3 contains 16 residues.

The rearrangement links TRBV5-1 to TRBJ2-7; TRBD1 matches at 7 bases. Per germline, CDR1 SGHRS and CDR2 YFSETQ. With 3 bases clipped from V and 2 bases from J, the junction kept 5 bases outside the gene matches. This CDR3 has 14 amino acids. CDR3: CASSSRDSTYEQYF. The CDR3 nucleotides are TGCGCCAGCAGCTCCCGGGACAGCACCTACGAGCAGTACTTC.

This clone was observed a handful of times. V usage is TRBV5-1 and J usage is TRBJ1-3; D ambiguous. The V and J ends lost 3 bases and 4 bases respectively, with 14 bases between them. The CDR3 covers 15 residues. CDR1 is SGHRS, CDR2 YFSETQ, per germline. The CDR3 DNA reads TGCGCCAGCAGCTCAGGATTAGGACTGGGAAACACCATATATTTT. Protein: CASSSGLGLGNTIYF.

This clone was seen more than once but under ten times. V and J are TRBV5-1 and TRBJ2-7; D is ambiguous. V lost 4 bases, J lost 1 base, and 9 bases lay in between. The germline gives CDR1 SGHRS, CDR2 YFSETQ. The CDR3 runs 13 residues. The DNA for the CDR3 is TGCGCCAGCAGCCCCGGTGGATCCTACGAGCAGTACTTC. Its translation is CASSPGGSYEQYF.

This chain joins TRBV4-1 and TRBJ2-3; 12 bases map to TRBD2. Germline V CDR1 and CDR2: MGHRA, YSYEKL. This CDR3 is built from 18 residues. With V trimmed by 1 base and J by 0 bases, 5 bases remained unmatched. DNA for the CDR3: TGCGCCAGCAGCCAAGTGGGGACTAGCGGGCAAAGCACAGATACGCAGTATTTT. Its protein product is CASSQVGTSGQSTDTQYF.

This sequence joins TRBV19 and TRBJ2-6; perhaps TRBD2 as D (5 bases). Germline V gene lookup returns CDR1 LNHDA and CDR2 SQIVND (reference sequence). This CDR3 contains 14 residues. V was cut by 7 bases and J by 0 bases, with 7 bases left in between. CDR3 DNA sequence: TGTGCCAGTACCCGGGGCTCTGGGGCCAACGTCCTGACTTTC. As protein: CASTRGSGANVLTF.

The rearrangement joins TRBV3-1 (or the pseudogene TRBV3-2) to TRBJ2-6; D perhaps matches TRBD2 (5 bases). Trimming left V 4 bases short and J 0 bases short, with 10 bases between. Germline CDR1 LGHDT, CDR2 YNNKEL (reference sequence). This CDR3 is built from 16 residues. CDR3 amino acids: CASSPRGASGANVLTF. As DNA, the CDR3 is TGTGCCAGCAGCCCCCGGGGAGCCTCTGGGGCCAACGTCCTGACTTTC.

V gene TRBV2 combines with J gene TRBJ2-3, with 14 bases that match TRBD2. Germline CDR1 SNHLY, CDR2 FYNNEI. Losses at the gene ends were 5 bases for V and 4 bases for J; bases not matched to a gene: 5. The length of the CDR3 is 16 residues. The chain's CDR3 is CASSTGTSGSADTQYF. The CDR3 coding sequence is TGTGCCAGCAGTACCGGGACTAGCGGGAGCGCAGATACGCAGTATTTT. The variable domain in full, completed from reference TRBV2 and TRBJ2-3, reads EPEVTQTPSHQVTQMGQEVILRCVPISNHLYFYWYRQILGQKVEFLVSFYNNEISEKSEIFDDQFSVERPDGSNFTLKIRSTKLEDSAMYFCASSTGTSGSADTQYFGPGTRLTVL.

Comments on this clone: Additional DNA sequences in this sample encode the identical CDR3. The CDR3 bases are TGTGCCCGCTGTGAGGGGGGGGCGGGGGAGGGGAGCTCCTACAATGAGCAGTTCTTC. Amino acid sequence: CARCEGGAGEGSSYNEQFF. This chain connects TRBV2 to TRBJ2-1, with D possibly TRBD2 on 7 matching bases. Germline V CDR1 and CDR2: SNHLY, FYNNEI. There are 19 residues in the CDR3. Trimming shortened V by 11 bases and J by 0 bases, and 29 bases separated the two germline ends.

This clone appeared a single time. V is TRBV14 and J is TRBJ2-1; TRBD2 matches at 11 bases. The J segment lost 6 bases and the V segment lost 1 base, leaving 2 bases of the junction unmatched. CDR1 and CDR2 from the germline V gene are SGHDN and FVKESK. There are 15 residues in the CDR3. CDR3 amino acids: CASSQGLAGGNEQFF. The DNA of the CDR3 is TGTGCCAGCAGCCAAGGCCTAGCGGGAGGCAATGAGCAGTTCTTC.

This clone has a single count. This chain connects TRBV5-1 to TRBJ1-5; D may be TRBD1 (5 bases). The V end was cut by 5 bases, the J end by 3 bases, with 12 bases between. This CDR3 contains 14 residues. CDR1 and CDR2 (germline): SGHRS, YFSETQ. The CDR3 bases are TGCGCCAGCAGTTATGACGGACACAATCAGCCCCAGCATTTT. Protein sequence: CASSYDGHNQPQHF. Combining the CDR3 with reference TRBV5-1 and TRBJ1-5 gives the whole variable domain KAGVTQTPRYLIKTRGQQVTLSCSPISGHRSVSWYQQTPGQGLQFLFEYFSETQRNKGNFPGRFSGRQFSNSRSEMNVSTLELGDSALYLCASSYDGHNQPQHFGDGTRLSIL.

The rearrangement links TRBV6-5 to TRBJ2-3; D not certain. The germline V gene has CDR1 MNHEY and CDR2 SVGAGI. The CDR3 contains 15 residues. V dropped 2 bases and J dropped 6 bases, with 15 bases sitting between them. The chain's CDR3 is CASSYVGTELDTQYF. The CDR3 DNA reads TGTGCCAGCAGTTACGTGGGTACGGAGCTGGATACGCAGTATTTT.